The 4 T cell receptor beta chains presented below share a single source sample, sequenced in a study of memory CD4+ T cells and cytomegalovirus serostatus. Measured with immunoSEQ multiplex PCR; TCRdb has only the in-frame clones, and not every one. The sample gives approximately 61,000 clones, around 83% of which show up once; 0.85% to 0.95% is in the top ten. The sort gate was single viable CD3+CD4+CD8-CD45RO+ cells for memory CD4+ T cells. The sequenced material came from memory CD4+ T cells from blood. Receptor source: an adult in good health and CMV-seronegative.

V and J are TRBV5-1 and TRBJ1-4, with D possibly TRBD1 on 6 matching bases. V was clipped by 0 bases and J by 7 bases, with 13 bases between them. The germline CDR1 and CDR2 sequences are SGHRS and YFSETQ. This CDR3 has 15 amino acids. In DNA, the CDR3 is TGCGCCAGCAGCTTGGCGGGGTACAGGGCTGAAAAACTGTTTTTT. Its protein product is CASSLAGYRAEKLFF.

This rearrangement joins TRBV14 to TRBJ1-2, with 7 bases that match TRBD1. Germline V gives CDR1 SGHDN, CDR2 FVKESK. The V segment lost 6 bases and the J segment 6 bases; nucleotides outside the gene matches: 10. The CDR3 is 14 residues long. The CDR3 protein is CASRGTADSNGYTF. Here the CDR3 DNA reads TGTGCCAGCAGAGGGACAGCCGACTCTAATGGCTACACCTTC.

The chain has TRBV21-1 and TRBJ1-2; TRBD1, the D gene given by the table, was not confirmed from the DNA. TRBV21-1 is given as a pseudogene. The CDR3 has 13 residues. The DNA of the CDR3 is TGTGCCACCCCTCTTGGGGCGAACTATGGCTACACCTTC. Translating gives CATPLGANYGYTF.

This chain connects TRBV7-9 to TRBJ1-2; D is unclear. V was pared by 1 base and J by 4 bases, with 7 bases between. The CDR3 consists of 13 residues. The germline CDR1 and CDR2 sequences are SEHNR and FQNEAQ (reference sequence). DNA for the CDR3: TGTGCCAGCAGCTTAGTCTTGGGCTATGGCTACACCTTC. Protein: CASSLVLGYGYTF.